The present entry profiles one T cell receptor (beta chain) with its context. Authors' processing steps: For nucleated cells, counts were estimated from reference gene primer amplification. Sequencing used immunoSEQ multiplex PCR; TCRdb keeps in-frame clones, though not all of them. D and trimming were read from the DNA, whereas the V and J calls and clone size are those reported in that table. Of fewer than 120,000 clones in the sample, over 75% are singletons; the top ten hold 16%. The data belong to a study of blood T cell repertoires in COVID-19. Study-level background: Some COVID-19 samples were acute and others convalescent; all came from the United States, Italy and Spain. Sources were T cells, B-cell-depleted T cells, or PBMCs; the material itself was cDNA or gDNA.

From germline, CDR1 is MNHEY and CDR2 SVGAGI. Trimming left V 2 bases short and J 4 bases short, with 11 bases between. The length of the CDR3 is 14 residues. The receptor's source is a woman aged 80 or over with active or convalescent COVID-19. The sequenced sample was peripheral blood. This chain connects TRBV6-5 to TRBJ1-2; no definite D call. The CDR3, as DNA: TGTGCCAGCAGTTACAGAGCGTTTAGCTATGGCTACACCTTC. Its protein product is CASSYRAFSYGYTF.